The 7 T cell receptor beta chains in this list originate from one sample, sequenced in a study. MiXCR was run by TCRdb on the RT-PCR reads, yielding one entry per CDR3 protein. The data contain hundreds of thousands of distinct CDR3 sequences, more than 13% of them singletons. The specimen sequenced was memory CD4+ T cells from blood. The receptors were gathered from a female donor in good health, serving as a healthy control.

V usage is TRBV5-1 and J usage is TRBJ2-3; 10 bases match TRBD1. V trimming: 4 bases; J trimming: 5 bases; junction bases outside the gene matches: 10. The CDR3 length is 16 residues. Germline CDR1 and CDR2: SGHRS and YFSETQ. CDR3 coding DNA: TGCGCCAGCAGCGCATCTCCCGGGACAGGGGAAGATACGCAGTATTTT. Its translation: CASSASPGTGEDTQYF.

The chain uses TRBV5-1 and TRBJ2-7; TRBD1 matches 10 bases. Trimming at V came to 4 bases and at J to 3 bases, leaving 10 bases not matched to a gene. CDR3 size: 16 residues. The germline gives CDR1 SGHRS, CDR2 YFSETQ. DNA of the CDR3: TGCGCCAGCAGCGCCATCCGGGACAGGGGCTTCTACGAGCAGTACTTC. This translates into CASSAIRDRGFYEQYF.

This clonotype was seen more than once but under ten times. The chain couples TRBV7-6 to TRBJ1-5, with D hard to call. This CDR3 spans 13 amino acids. Deletions cut 5 bases from V and 3 bases from J, with 8 bases between. In germline, CDR1 is SGHVS, CDR2 FNYEAQ. DNA of the CDR3: TGTGCCAGCAGCCCCCTCAACAATCAGCCCCAGCATTTT. Its protein is CASSPLNNQPQHF.

This chain links TRBV18 with TRBJ2-5, with a tentative D call TRBD2 (5 bases). CDR3 size: 14 residues. V lost 3 bases to trimming and J lost 5 bases, with 13 bases between them. Germline V gene lookup returns CDR1 KGHSH and CDR2 LQKENI. In nucleotides, the CDR3 is TGTGCCAGCTCACCGCCGTGGACTCGGGAGACCCAGTACTTC. It specifies CASSPPWTRETQYF.

The chain recombines TRBV14 with TRBJ1-1; weak D call: TRBD1 (5 bases). Germline V gene sequence: CDR1 SGHDN, CDR2 FVKESK. V was cut by 0 bases and J by 4 bases, with 9 bases left in between. The CDR3 covers 14 residues. The CDR3 protein is CASSQEGLGTEAFF. CDR3 in DNA: TGTGCCAGCAGCCAAGAGGGGCTTGGCACTGAAGCTTTCTTT.

Notes on this clonotype: A read error is possible here, since a much larger clone lies one base away. No conserved phenylalanine or tryptophan is present at the end of the CDR3, so a read error is the likely explanation. The CDR3 DNA follows: TGTGCCAGCAGCCTACAGAGAACGGGGACTGAAGCTTTCTTA. It is translated as CASSLQRTGTEAFL. The rearrangement joins TRBV12-3 or TRBV12-4 to TRBJ1-1, with unresolved D. The CDR3 has 14 residues. V gave up 6 bases and J gave up 5 bases, with 16 bases separating them.

This clonotype was observed a few times. J is TRBJ2-1 and V is TRBV7-2; 7 bases fit TRBD2. The CDR3 length is 16 residues. Per germline, CDR1 SGHTA and CDR2 FQGNSA. V lost 0 bases to trimming and J lost 4 bases; unmatched junction nucleotides: 6. The chain's CDR3 is CASSLAASGAYNEQFF. The CDR3 DNA is TGTGCCAGCAGCTTAGCTGCCAGCGGGGCTTACAATGAGCAGTTCTTC.